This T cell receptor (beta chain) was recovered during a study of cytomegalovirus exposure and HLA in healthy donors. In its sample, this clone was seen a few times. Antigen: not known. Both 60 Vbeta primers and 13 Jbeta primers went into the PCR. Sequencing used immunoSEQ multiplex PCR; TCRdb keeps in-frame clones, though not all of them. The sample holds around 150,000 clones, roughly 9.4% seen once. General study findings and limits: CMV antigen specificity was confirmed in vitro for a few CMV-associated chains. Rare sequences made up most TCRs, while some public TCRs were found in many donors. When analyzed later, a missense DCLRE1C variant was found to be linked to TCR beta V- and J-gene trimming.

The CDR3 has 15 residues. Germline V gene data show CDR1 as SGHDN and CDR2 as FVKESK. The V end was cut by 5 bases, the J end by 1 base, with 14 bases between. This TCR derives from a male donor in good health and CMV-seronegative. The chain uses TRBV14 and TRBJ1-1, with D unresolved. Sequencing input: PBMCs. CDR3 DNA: TGTGCCAGCAGCAACTATCGGGGAGGGAACACTGAAGCTTTCTTT. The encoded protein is CASSNYRGGNTEAFF.